Sequencing of this T cell receptor beta chain was carried out in a study of cytotoxic CD8 clonotypes in ibrutinib-treated CLL. CDR3 length: 13 residues. Using immunoSEQ multiplex PCR, the repertoire was profiled, and TCRdb retains in-frame clones only, with some absent. This table has some 200,000 clones, more than 65% appearing once. This receptor was identified in a human donor with chronic lymphocytic leukemia. The sequences come from PBMCs, collected after 12 months of ibrutinib treatment. The chain has TRBV12-2 and TRBJ1-1. TRBV12-2 is flagged as a pseudogene. CDR3 amino acids: CASRSSQPEAAFF. The CDR3 bases are TGTGCAAGTCGCTCTTCCCAACCAGAGGCAGCTTTCTTT.